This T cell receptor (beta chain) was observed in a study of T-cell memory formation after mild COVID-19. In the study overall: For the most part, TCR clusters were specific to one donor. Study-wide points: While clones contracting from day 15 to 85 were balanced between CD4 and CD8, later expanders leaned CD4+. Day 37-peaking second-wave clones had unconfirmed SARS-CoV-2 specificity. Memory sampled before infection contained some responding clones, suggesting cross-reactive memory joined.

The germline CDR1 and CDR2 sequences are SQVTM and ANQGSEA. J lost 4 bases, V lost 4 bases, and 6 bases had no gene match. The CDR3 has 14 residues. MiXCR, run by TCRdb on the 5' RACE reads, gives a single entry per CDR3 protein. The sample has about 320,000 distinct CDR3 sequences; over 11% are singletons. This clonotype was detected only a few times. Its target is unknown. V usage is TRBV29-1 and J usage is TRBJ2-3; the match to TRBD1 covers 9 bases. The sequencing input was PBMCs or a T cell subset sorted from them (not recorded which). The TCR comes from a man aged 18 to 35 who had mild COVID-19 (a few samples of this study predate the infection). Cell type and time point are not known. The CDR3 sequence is CSVGTGGGSDTQYF. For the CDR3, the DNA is TGCAGCGTTGGCACAGGGGGCGGGTCAGATACGCAGTATTTT.